The 28 T cell receptor beta chains given below trace back to one sample, sequenced in a study of patients and donors after allogeneic stem cell transplantation. TCRdb independently ran MiXCR on the RT-PCR reads; one entry per CDR3 protein. The table lists 800,000 to 1,000,000 distinct CDR3 sequences, 18% of them singletons. Sequencing input: blood, either unsorted or a sorted T cell fraction (not recorded which). Receptors originate from a human donor who was either an allogeneic HSCT recipient or a stem cell or donor lymphocyte infusion donor (not recorded which). It is not recorded whose cells these are; they may come from a transplant donor.

This clonotype was recorded a few times. V usage is TRBV6-4 and J usage is TRBJ2-1; TRBD1 matches 7 bases. The CDR3 spans 13 residues. The germline V gene encodes CDR1 MRHNA and CDR2 SNTAGT. The junction had 9 bases not matched to a gene; V was cut back by 8 bases and J by 8 bases. Here the CDR3 reads CASARQGWDEQFF. The CDR3 nucleotides are TGTGCCAGCGCCCGACAGGGCTGGGATGAGCAGTTCTTC.

This clonotype has more than one count but fewer than ten. J is TRBJ2-2 and V is TRBV30, with no clear D. Germline V CDR1 and CDR2: GTSNPN, SVGIG (reference sequence). This CDR3 has 13 residues. V lost 2 bases, J lost 4 bases, and 8 bases lay in between. The CDR3 is CAWSPSSTGELFF. CDR3 nucleotide sequence: TGTGCCTGGAGTCCGTCAAGCACCGGGGAGCTGTTTTTT.

The V call is TRBV19, the J call TRBJ2-3; D might be TRBD2 (6 bases). The CDR3 is made up of 16 amino acids. Germline V gene lookup returns CDR1 LNHDA and CDR2 SQIVND (reference sequence). V lost 1 base to trimming and J lost 4 bases, with 15 bases between them. In DNA form, the CDR3 reads TGTGCCAGTAGTATAGGGGACGGGAGAGGCGCAGATACGCAGTATTTT. It encodes CASSIGDGRGADTQYF.

This chain uses TRBV12-3 or TRBV12-4 with TRBJ2-5; either TRBD1 or TRBD2 may fit D (5 bases each). Trimming took off 7 bases at V and 5 bases at J, with 14 bases between the two ends. This CDR3 is built from 13 residues. CDR3 amino acids: CASTKTWGETQYF. The CDR3 nucleotides read TGTGCCAGCACCAAGACCTGGGGGGAGACCCAGTACTTC.

The genes are TRBV18 and TRBJ1-1; tentatively, D is TRBD1 (5 bases). The CDR3 covers 13 residues. V was pared by 8 bases and J by 2 bases, with 12 bases between. CDR1 is KGHSH and CDR2 is LQKENI in the germline V gene. The CDR3: CASGGVLNTEAFF. The CDR3 DNA sequence: TGTGCCAGCGGGGGGGTGTTAAACACTGAAGCTTTCTTT. Complete variable domain (other parts from reference TRBV18 and TRBJ1-1): NAGVMQNPRHLVRRRGQEARLRCSPMKGHSHVYWYRQLPEEGLKFMVYLQKENIIDESGMPKERFSAEFPKEGPSILRIQQVVRGDSAAYFCASGGVLNTEAFFGQGTRLTVV.

This chain uses TRBV12-3 or TRBV12-4 with TRBJ2-6; 8 nucleotides match TRBD1. The CDR3 is 15 amino acids. The junction had 4 bases not matched to a gene; V was cut back by 6 bases and J by 3 bases. The CDR3 DNA is TGTGCCAGCAGCCGGGGGACAGGTGGGGCCAACGTCCTGACTTTC. Translated, it gives CASSRGTGGANVLTF.

V is TRBV9 and J is TRBJ2-7; 8 bases match TRBD1. CDR1 SGDLS and CDR2 YYNGEE come from the germline V gene. There are 14 residues in the CDR3. J was trimmed by 6 bases and V by 3 bases; bases with no gene match: 8. The CDR3: CASSGQGAGGEQYF. CDR3 in DNA: TGTGCCAGCAGCGGGCAGGGGGCAGGTGGCGAGCAGTACTTC.

This clonotype has only a few counts. The chain employs TRBV20-1 and TRBJ1-2, with a possible D match to TRBD1 (5 bases). Looked up from germline, CDR1 is DFQATT and CDR2 is SNEGSKA (reference sequence). This CDR3 comprises 12 residues. V was trimmed by 3 bases and J by 6 bases, leaving 11 bases between them. CDR3 sequence reads: CSARWQGNGYTF. The CDR3, as DNA: TGCAGTGCTAGGTGGCAGGGAAATGGCTACACCTTC.

J is TRBJ1-2 and V is TRBV5-8, with D perhaps matching TRBD1 (5 bases). The CDR3 is made up of 12 amino acids. Germline CDR1 is SGHTS and CDR2 is YDEGEE. Trimming stripped 4 bases from V and 5 bases from J, with 9 bases between. CDR3 sequence: CASSTGRYGYTF. DNA of the CDR3: TGTGCCAGCAGCACGGGACGGTATGGCTACACCTTC.

The chain is built from TRBV29-1 and TRBJ1-1; D call uncertain. Germline loops: CDR1 SQVTM, CDR2 ANQGSEA. The CDR3 has 11 amino acids. The V gene lost 6 bases and the J gene lost 8 bases, with 13 bases spanning the gap. This CDR3 reads CSVSLGDEAFF. The DNA of the CDR3 is TGCAGCGTATCACTTGGAGACGAAGCTTTCTTT.

The chain recombines TRBV4-1 with TRBJ2-5; perhaps TRBD2 as D (5 bases). Trimming removed 0 bases at V and 2 bases at J, with 10 bases between. Germline V gene sequence: CDR1 MGHRA, CDR2 YSYEKL. This CDR3 is 15 amino acids long. The CDR3 nucleotides read TGCGCCAGCAGCCAAGAACCGGGAAGACAAGAGACCCAGTACTTC. This translates into CASSQEPGRQETQYF.

V and J are TRBV21-1 and TRBJ2-3; the DNA was not used to check the table's D call, TRBD1. TRBV21-1 is designated a pseudogene. CDR3 length: 17 residues. For the CDR3, the DNA is TGTGCCAGCAGCGGCGGAAGGAAGGACCTCGGGGCGGATACGCAGTATTTT. It codes for CASSGGRKDLGADTQYF.

This clonotype was observed a single time. The gene calls are TRBV5-3 and TRBJ2-2; D is uncertain. TRBV5-3 is an ORF, with its function uncertain. This CDR3 is 14 amino acids long. The V end lost 1 base, the J end lost 4 bases, and 8 bases lay between the germline ends. Here the CDR3 reads CARSLQARTGELFF. CDR3 nucleotide sequence: TGTGCCAGAAGCTTGCAGGCGCGCACCGGGGAGCTGTTTTTT.

The rearrangement links TRBV7-2 to TRBJ1-3; D might be TRBD1 (6 bases). Germline assignment: CDR1 SGHTA and CDR2 FQGNSA. This CDR3 has 16 residues. V was clipped by 8 bases and J by 4 bases, with 21 bases between them. CDR3 protein: CASGVFLGDIGNTIYF. The CDR3 coding sequence is TGTGCCAGCGGCGTCTTTCTGGGGGACATAGGAAACACCATATATTTT. The whole variable domain, remainder taken from reference TRBV7-2 and TRBJ1-3, is GAGVSQSPSNKVTEKGKDVELRCDPISGHTALYWYRQSLGQGLEFLIYFQGNSAPDKSGLPSDRFSAERTGGSVSTLTIQRTQQEDSAVYLCASGVFLGDIGNTIYFGEGSWLTVV.

This chain uses TRBV5-5 with TRBJ2-3, with unresolved D. Germline V CDR1 and CDR2: SGHKS, YYEKEE (reference sequence). Trimming cost V 1 base and J 6 bases, with 6 bases left between them. The CDR3 is made up of 12 amino acids. The CDR3 spells CASSLISDTQYF. The DNA of the CDR3 is TGTGCCAGCAGCTTGATATCGGATACGCAGTATTTT.

The chain joins TRBV19 to TRBJ2-7, with a tentative D call TRBD1 (6 bases). V was pared by 3 bases and J by 1 base, with 16 bases between. CDR1 is LNHDA, CDR2 SQIVND, per germline (reference sequence). The CDR3 covers 16 residues. CDR3 coding DNA: TGTGCCAGTAGTATGGACCGGGACACAGTGTCCTACGAGCAGTACTTC. Translation gives CASSMDRDTVSYEQYF.

V and J are TRBV7-8 and TRBJ2-3; a weak D match, TRBD2 (6 bases). V was cut by 4 bases and J by 1 base, with 12 bases left in between. The CDR3 totals 15 residues. CDR1 is SGHVS, CDR2 FQNEAQ, per germline. The CDR3 coding sequence is TGTGCCAGCAGCTCACCGGGACTGCGCACAGATACGCAGTATTTT. Its translation is CASSSPGLRTDTQYF.

This chain joins TRBV20-1 and TRBJ2-7; D is undetermined. CDR1 is DFQATT, CDR2 SNEGSKA, per germline (reference sequence). The CDR3 runs to 14 residues. V shed 3 bases and J shed 0 bases, with 12 bases lying between them. CDR3 bases: TGCAGTGCTAGGGTTCCGCCAGTCTCCTACGAGCAGTACTTC. Translation: CSARVPPVSYEQYF.

The gene calls are TRBV27 and TRBJ1-4; TRBD1 aligns across 9 bases. With 10 bases clipped from V and 1 base from J, the junction kept 7 bases outside the gene matches. The CDR3 has 15 residues. Looked up from germline, CDR1 is MNHEY and CDR2 is SMNVEV (reference sequence). This CDR3 is CATSGQGVTNEKLFF. The DNA of the CDR3 is TGTGCCACCTCGGGACAGGGTGTAACTAATGAAAAACTGTTTTTT.

The chain links TRBV30 to TRBJ1-5; D not certain. The V gene lost 5 bases and the J gene lost 6 bases, with 17 bases spanning the gap. Germline V lookup: CDR1 GTSNPN, CDR2 SVGIG (reference sequence). This CDR3 spans 14 amino acids. The CDR3 nucleotides are TGTGCCTGGGCGGACGGTTTTTTGGTTCAGCCCCAGCATTTT. Protein sequence: CAWADGFLVQPQHF.

The chain couples TRBV15 to TRBJ2-2; either TRBD1 or TRBD2 may supply D (6 bases each). Germline-derived CDR1 and CDR2 are LNHNV and YYDKDF (reference sequence). Trimming removed 1 base from V and 5 bases from J, with 8 bases in between. The CDR3 sequence is 14 residues long. CDR3 nucleotide sequence: TGTGCCACCAGCAGAGTAGGGGGGACCGGGGAGCTGTTTTTT. This sequence encodes CATSRVGGTGELFF.

In DNA, the CDR3 is TGTGCCAGCAGCCTGGCGGGGGACAGGGTCCACGAGCAGTACTTC. It yields the protein CASSLAGDRVHEQYF. The J gene is TRBJ2-7, the V gene TRBV27, with 9 bases that match TRBD1. CDR1 and CDR2 from the germline V gene are MNHEY and SMNVEV (reference sequence). After removal of 6 bases from V and 5 bases from J, the junction contained 11 bases not matched to a gene. The CDR3 sequence is 15 residues long.

In this sample, this clonotype turned up a few times. The chain is built from TRBV6-1 and TRBJ1-1; D is possibly TRBD1 (6 bases). The length of the CDR3 is 15 residues. Germline V CDR1 and CDR2: MNHNS, SASEGT. Trimming stripped 5 bases from V and 0 bases from J, with 13 bases between. The CDR3 sequence: CASSRPRGMNTEAFF. The CDR3 nucleotides are TGTGCCAGCAGTCGCCCCAGGGGCATGAACACTGAAGCTTTCTTT.

The CDR3 protein is CASREQGTGELFF. In DNA form, the CDR3 reads TGTGCCAGCAGGGAGCAGGGAACCGGGGAGCTGTTTTTT. The rearrangement links TRBV6-2 or TRBV6-3 to TRBJ2-2; possible D gene TRBD1, 5 bases. Germline CDR1 and CDR2: MNHEY and SVGEGT. The CDR3 has 13 residues. V lost 6 bases, J lost 5 bases, and 10 bases lay in between.

The gene calls are TRBV6-5 and TRBJ1-2; 7 bases are a match to TRBD1. J lost 3 bases, V lost 2 bases, and 6 bases had no gene match. Germline V gene data show CDR1 as MNHEY and CDR2 as SVGAGI. The CDR3 length is 15 residues. The CDR3 region is CASSYRGTGDYGYTF. In DNA, the CDR3 is TGTGCCAGCAGTTACAGGGGTACAGGGGACTATGGCTACACCTTC.

This sequence joins TRBV13 and TRBJ1-1; maybe TRBD1 (5 bases). Germline CDR1 reads PRHDT; CDR2 reads FYEKMQ (reference sequence). V lost 3 bases and J lost 5, with 19 bases in between. CDR3 length: 16 amino acids. CDR3 protein: CASSLVGDLRSTEAFF. Here the CDR3 DNA reads TGTGCCAGCAGCTTGGTAGGGGATCTTAGGAGTACTGAAGCTTTCTTT.

In its sample, this clonotype was seen a few times. The chain links TRBV20-1 to TRBJ1-1; D is undetermined. The germline gives CDR1 DFQATT, CDR2 SNEGSKA (reference sequence). The CDR3 length is 12 residues. The CDR3 sequence: CRVHRGNTEAFF. The CDR3 DNA reads TGCAGAGTACACAGAGGAAACACTGAAGCTTTCTTT.

This clonotype was found a few times. The CDR3 coding sequence is TGTGCCATCAGGAGGGACAGGGCGATCGAGAATGAGCAGTTCTTC. It encodes CAIRRDRAIENEQFF. The genes are TRBV10-3 and TRBJ2-1, with 9 positions matching TRBD1. CDR1 is ENHRY, CDR2 SYGVKD, per germline. The CDR3 runs to 15 residues. Losses at the gene ends were 6 bases for V and 7 bases for J; bases not matched to a gene: 10.